The 13 T cell receptor beta chains below come from one sample, sequenced in a study of T cell clonality in common variable immunodeficiency. Profiling relied on immunoSEQ multiplex PCR, and the TCRdb table lists in-frame clones only, not all of them. The repertoire has about 35,000 clones, none seen only once; the ten largest take about 27%. Their cognate antigens are unknown. Points from the study as a whole: Common variable immunodeficiency TCR beta sequences reportedly had fewer deletions and N-nucleotide insertions.

The sample taken for sequencing was peripheral blood mononuclear cells. Receptors originate from a human donor with common variable immunodeficiency.

This clone is deemed medium-sized (0.01 to 0.1%). The sequence runs out 3 residues before the end of the CDR3; the remainder is reconstructed from the germline J gene. The chain uses TRBV15 and TRBJ1-1, with 8 bases matching TRBD1. CDR3 size: 14 residues. J was trimmed by 5 bases and V by 2 bases; bases with no gene match: 4. The germline V gene encodes CDR1 LNHNV and CDR2 YYDKDF (reference sequence). The CDR3 protein is CATSRNTGGTEAFF. The DNA read from the CDR3 is TGTGCCACCAGCAGAAATACAGGGGGAACTGAA.

For this clone: Read sequence stops 3 residues before the CDR3 end, and the germline J gene provides the missing end. The rearrangement uses TRBV2 and TRBJ1-5; D is undetermined. The germline gives CDR1 SNHLY, CDR2 FYNNEI. The CDR3 has 15 residues. V was trimmed by 3 bases and J by 5 bases, leaving 14 bases between them. Here the CDR3 reads CASSDILVRDQPQHF. The covered CDR3 bases are TGTGCCAGCAGTGACATTCTGGTCCGGGATCAGCCC.

The sample holds many counts of this clone. The sequence runs out 3 residues before the end of the CDR3; the remainder is reconstructed from the germline J gene. This sequence joins TRBV19 and TRBJ1-1; the D is unclear. This CDR3 spans 12 amino acids. Looked up from germline, CDR1 is LNHDA and CDR2 is SQIVND (reference sequence). CDR3 region: CASSRAGEEAFF. CDR3 DNA, as far as it was read: TGTGCCAGTAGTAGGGCCGGGGAGGAA. Full variable domain (remainder filled in from reference TRBV19 and TRBJ1-1): DGGITQSPKYLFRKEGQNVTLSCEQNLNHDAMYWYRQDPGQGLRLIYYSQIVNDFQKGDIAEGYSVSREKKESFPLTVTSAQKNPTAFYLCASSRAGEEAFFGQGTRLTVV.

As for this clone: The observed sequence ends 3 residues before the CDR3 terminus, with the missing tail filled in from the germline J gene. The rearrangement uses TRBV5-5 and TRBJ1-5; D is uncertain. V lost 2 bases and J 6 bases, leaving 6 bases between the germline ends. The CDR3 length is 12 residues. Germline CDR1 and CDR2: SGHKS and YYEKEE (reference sequence). The chain's CDR3 is CASSFNGQPQHF. The sequenced part of the CDR3 DNA is TGTGCCAGCAGCTTTAACGGTCAGCCC.

This clone was detected only a few times. The CDR3 end is not reached by the read, which stops 3 residues before it; the germline J gene fills it in. The chain uses TRBV7-6 and TRBJ2-2; no firm D call. CDR1 and CDR2 from the germline V gene are SGHVS and FNYEAQ. The CDR3 sequence is 13 residues long. Between the trimmed V and J ends, which lost 4 bases and 9 bases, there was a span of 12 bases. CDR3 bases read: TGTGCCAGCAGCTCACTCGGTCTCCGGGAG. As protein: CASSSLGLRE. The full CDR3 reads CASSSLGLRELFF.

This clone was seen more than once but under ten times. The CDR3 end falls 3 residues outside the read, so it is completed with the germline J gene. The chain couples TRBV30 to TRBJ1-4; D call uncertain. Trimming shortened V by 0 bases and J by 8 bases, and 10 bases separated the two germline ends. The CDR3 is 13 residues long. CDR1 is GTSNPN and CDR2 is SVGIG in the germline V gene (reference sequence). CDR3 DNA (partial): TGTGCCTGGAGTGTACGCACCAGGGAAAAA. It is translated as CAWSVRTREK. The full CDR3 protein reads CAWSVRTREKLFF. Together with reference TRBV30 and TRBJ1-4, the CDR3 gives the full variable domain: SQTIHQWPATLVQPVGSPLSLECTVEGTSNPNLYWYRQAAGRGLQLLFYSVGIGQISSEVPQNLSASRPQDRQFILSSKKLLLSDSGFYLCAWSVRTREKLFFGSGTQLSVL.

Details on this clone: The CDR3 end falls 3 residues outside the read, so it is completed with the germline J gene. The chain uses TRBV20-1 and TRBJ2-7; 12 bases agree with TRBD2. The CDR3 is 13 amino acids. Trimming at V came to 5 bases and at J to 6 bases, leaving 5 bases not matched to a gene. Germline V gene lookup returns CDR1 DFQATT and CDR2 SNEGSKA (reference sequence). The CDR3 bases that were read are TGCAGTGCTGGACTAGCGGGGCCGGCCGAG. It specifies CSAGLAGPAE. From start to end, the CDR3 is CSAGLAGPAEQYF.

A note on this clone: The observed sequence ends 3 residues before the CDR3 terminus, with the missing tail filled in from the germline J gene. The rearrangement joins TRBV30 to TRBJ2-1; 12 bases are a match to TRBD2. CDR3 length equals 16 residues. The germline V gene encodes CDR1 GTSNPN and CDR2 SVGIG (reference sequence). With 3 bases clipped from V and 9 bases from J, the junction kept 12 bases outside the gene matches. The part of the CDR3 DNA that was read is TGTGCCTGGAGCTCGGGGCTAGCGGGAGGGGCCAGTGAG. Residues: CAWSSGLAGGASE. The whole CDR3 sequence reads CAWSSGLAGGASEQFF.

In its sample, this clone was seen many times. The read gets to within 3 residues of the CDR3 end, and the germline J gene fills in the rest. The rearrangement uses TRBV7-6 and TRBJ1-1, with D maybe TRBD1 (6 bases). Germline loops: CDR1 SGHVS, CDR2 FNYEAQ. The CDR3 has 14 amino acids. V was trimmed by 1 base and J by 4 bases, leaving 10 bases between them. CDR3 protein: CASSLERGGTEAFF. The sequenced CDR3 bases are TGTGCCAGCAGCTTAGAAAGAGGGGGCACTGAA.

As for this clone: The observed sequence ends 3 residues before the CDR3 terminus, with the missing tail filled in from the germline J gene. V gene TRBV11-2 combines with J gene TRBJ2-7; D remains ambiguous. The germline V gene has CDR1 SGHAT and CDR2 FQNNGV. V was shortened by 2 bases and J by 4 bases, with 6 bases between the two germline ends. The CDR3 extends over 12 amino acids. The sequenced part of the CDR3 DNA is TGTGCCAGCAGCTTACCCGGTTACGAG. Its translation is CASSLPGYE. The whole CDR3 reads CASSLPGYEQYF.

This clone was counted many times. The CDR3 goes on 3 residues after the read ends, and that part is filled in from the germline J gene. V gene TRBV15 combines with J gene TRBJ2-7; D not resolved. The CDR3 has 14 residues. The V gene's germline CDR1 is LNHNV and CDR2 YYDKDF (reference sequence). The V end lost 1 base, the J end lost 0 bases, and 7 bases lay between the germline ends. Incomplete CDR3 DNA: TGTGCCACCAGCAGAGCCAGGAGCTCCTACGAG. Residues: CATSRARSSYE. The entire CDR3 is CATSRARSSYEQYF.

There are many counts of this clone. The CDR3 end is not reached by the read, which stops 3 residues before it; the germline J gene fills it in. The chain carries TRBV3-1 (or the pseudogene TRBV3-2) and TRBJ2-5; D is unclear. CDR1 and CDR2 (germline): LGHDT, YNNKEL (reference sequence). Trimming shortened V by 0 bases and J by 1 base, and 3 bases separated the two germline ends. This CDR3 region has 13 residues. CDR3 DNA, as far as it was read: TGTGCCAGCAGCCAAGATCTCCAAGAGACC. Its translation: CASSQDLQET. The whole CDR3 region reads CASSQDLQETQYF.

There are many counts of this clone. Read coverage stops 3 residues before the CDR3 terminus; the germline J gene supplies the remainder. The V and J genes are TRBV5-1 and TRBJ2-5, with 8 bases fitting TRBD2. The germline gives CDR1 SGHRS, CDR2 YFSETQ. The CDR3 sequence is 20 residues long. J lost 1 base, V lost 1 base, and 18 bases had no gene match. Incomplete CDR3 DNA: TGCGCCAGCAGCTTGTCGGGGGTGAGAGTGGCGGGAGGCCCCCAAGAGACC. Amino acid sequence: CASSLSGVRVAGGPQET. The CDR3 reads in full as CASSLSGVRVAGGPQETQYF. The full variable domain, with the rest looked up from reference TRBV5-1 and TRBJ2-5, is KAGVTQTPRYLIKTRGQQVTLSCSPISGHRSVSWYQQTPGQGLQFLFEYFSETQRNKGNFPGRFSGRQFSNSRSEMNVSTLELGDSALYLCASSLSGVRVAGGPQETQYFGPGTRLLVL.